This T cell receptor (beta chain) stems from a study of human T cells and chemical hapten exposure. For the study at large: Reading of the patch tests, which applied 0.01% DPC to the upper back, occurred at 6 days.

This clonotype was seen a handful of times. Time point given: pre-sensitization, week 0. Treatment described: therapeutic diphenylcyclopropenone sensitization with weekly scalp DPC. In TCRdb, the RACE reads were re-called with MiXCR into one record per CDR3 protein. This sample has about 260,000 distinct CDR3 sequences, with roughly 8.9% found just once. The receptor's source is a woman aged 40-49 years with alopecia areata. Some clones in this sample may be carry-over from other donors' samples. Sample: whole blood, taken in connection with sensitization to the hapten diphenylcyclopropenone (DPC).

Here the CDR3 DNA reads TGTGCCAGCAGCCGGTTCTGGGAAGAGCAGTACTTC. Translation: CASSRFWEEQYF. The genes are TRBV7-9 and TRBJ2-7; D unclear. The CDR3 has 12 residues. Germline CDR1 is SEHNR and CDR2 is FQNEAQ (reference sequence). V was shortened by 5 bases and J by 7 bases, with 12 bases between the two germline ends.